This section outlines one T cell receptor beta chain sequence together with its context. Its matching antigen is unknown. V lost 2 bases to trimming and J lost 4 bases, with 6 bases between them. The CDR3 consists of 13 residues. Germline V gene lookup returns CDR1 SEHNR and CDR2 FQNEAQ (reference sequence). Time point of the sample: 2014-2015 season, pre-vaccination. No donor had influenza vaccine in the prior 6 months; all lived in the community. The data belong to a study of follicular helper T cells after annual influenza vaccination. Study-wide context: Days 0, 7 and 28 post-vaccination were the blood draw times. Study-level findings and limits: ICOS-CD38- cTfh most often held earlier Day 7 ICOS+CD38+ clones.

Here immunoSEQ multiplex PCR was the method, and the copy in TCRdb shows in-frame clones only, minus some. The sample records some 8,200 clones, roughly four fifths being singletons. The genes are TRBV7-9 and TRBJ2-1; D gene ambiguous. This receptor was taken from an adult who received the influenza vaccine. This specimen consisted of CXCR5+ CD38- circulating T follicular helper cells from blood, obtained on the day of influenza vaccination. Regarding subset: circulating Tfh, non-naive CD4+CXCR5+PD-1+ (ICOS+CD38+ or ICOS-CD38-). This CDR3 is CASSLPEYNEQFF. The CDR3 DNA reads as TGTGCCAGCAGCTTACCGGAATACAATGAGCAGTTCTTC.